Listed below are T cell receptor beta chains from one sample, sequenced in a study of identical twins. In TCRdb, the 5' RACE reads were re-called with MiXCR into one record per CDR3 protein. The repertoire consists of under 400,000 distinct CDR3 sequences, with roughly 9% occurring once and the leading ten covering about 8.1%. Sequencing used naive T cells sorted from blood. These receptors were collected from a woman aged 45-59 years in good health. CDR3s include the opening cysteine and the closing phenylalanine or tryptophan. The order of the fields is D gene, V gene, J gene, clone size, CDR3 length, CDR3 DNA, CDR3 protein. A D gene is named only where the DNA matches it firmly. Rows may omit the clone size; those that give it use once, few, many or a size class.

d_call: .
v_call: TRBV7-9
j_call: TRBJ1-3
clone_size: many
cdr3_length: 14
cdr3_nt: TGTGCCAGCACCCCCAGGGGCTTTGGAAACACCATATATTTT
cdr3_aa: CASTPRGFGNTIYF

d_call: .
v_call: TRBV2
j_call: TRBJ1-5
clone_size: many
cdr3_length: 14
cdr3_nt: TGTGCCAGCAGTGCCGAATATAGCAATCAGCCCCAGCATTTT
cdr3_aa: CASSAEYSNQPQHF

d_call: TRBD2
v_call: TRBV6-5
j_call: TRBJ2-2
clone_size: .
cdr3_length: 15
cdr3_nt: TGTGCCAGCAGTCGAGCGGGAGGGCCTCCCGGGGAGCTGTTTTTT
cdr3_aa: CASSRAGGPPGELFF

d_call: .
v_call: TRBV5-1
j_call: TRBJ2-3
clone_size: many
cdr3_length: 14
cdr3_nt: TGCGCCAGCAGCCAAGTAGCGGACACAGATACGCAGTATTTT
cdr3_aa: CASSQVADTDTQYF

d_call: .
v_call: TRBV6-6
j_call: TRBJ1-5
clone_size: .
cdr3_length: 14
cdr3_nt: TGTGCCAGCAGTTACGCCCTCGATGTGCAGCCCCAGCATTTT
cdr3_aa: CASSYALDVQPQHF

d_call: TRBD1
v_call: TRBV5-1
j_call: TRBJ2-7
clone_size: many
cdr3_length: 13
cdr3_nt: TGCGCCAGCAGCTTACAGGGGAACTACGAGCAGTACTTC
cdr3_aa: CASSLQGNYEQYF

d_call: TRBD2
v_call: TRBV15
j_call: TRBJ2-1
clone_size: .
cdr3_length: 16
cdr3_nt: TGTGCCACCAGCGCAAATCTAGCGGGAGGGGGAGATGAGCAGTTCTTC
cdr3_aa: CATSANLAGGGDEQFF

d_call: .
v_call: TRBV6-1
j_call: TRBJ1-5
clone_size: few
cdr3_length: 16
cdr3_nt: TGTGCCAGCAGTGAAAGGGCCGGCTTGGGCAATCAGCCCCAGCATTTT
cdr3_aa: CASSERAGLGNQPQHF

d_call: TRBD2
v_call: TRBV12-3/TRBV12-4
j_call: TRBJ2-7
clone_size: few
cdr3_length: 16
cdr3_nt: TGTGCCAGCAGTCAATTCGGGACTATCTCCACCTACGAGCAGTACTTC
cdr3_aa: CASSQFGTISTYEQYF

d_call: .
v_call: TRBV12-3/TRBV12-4
j_call: TRBJ2-7
clone_size: .
cdr3_length: 13
cdr3_nt: TGTGCCAGCAGTTCTGCCTTCTCCTACGAGCAGTACTTC
cdr3_aa: CASSSAFSYEQYF

d_call: TRBD2
v_call: TRBV24-1
j_call: TRBJ2-3
clone_size: many
cdr3_length: 13
cdr3_nt: TGTGCCACCATGCGGGAGGGCACAGATACGCAGTATTTT
cdr3_aa: CATMREGTDTQYF

d_call: TRBD2
v_call: TRBV12-3/TRBV12-4
j_call: TRBJ2-3
clone_size: many
cdr3_length: 16
cdr3_nt: TGTGCCAGCAGTCGGACTAGCGGGAGATTCCCAGATACGCAGTATTTT
cdr3_aa: CASSRTSGRFPDTQYF

d_call: TRBD1
v_call: TRBV20-1
j_call: TRBJ2-7
clone_size: .
cdr3_length: 16
cdr3_nt: TGCAGTGCTAGAGTCCCGACAGGGCGAGTAACCTACGAGCAGTACTTC
cdr3_aa: CSARVPTGRVTYEQYF

d_call: .
v_call: TRBV18
j_call: TRBJ1-1
clone_size: .
cdr3_length: 14
cdr3_nt: TGTGCCAGCTCACCAAACCCTCAGGGAGAAAAAGCTTTCTTT
cdr3_aa: CASSPNPQGEKAFF

d_call: .
v_call: TRBV29-1
j_call: TRBJ2-2
clone_size: few
cdr3_length: 15
cdr3_nt: TGCAGCGTTGTGGGCGCCAACCCGAACACCGGGGAGCTGTTTTTT
cdr3_aa: CSVVGANPNTGELFF

d_call: .
v_call: TRBV29-1
j_call: TRBJ2-5
clone_size: .
cdr3_length: 12
cdr3_nt: TGCAGCGTGGCCAGGGAAAGGGAGACCCAGTACTTC
cdr3_aa: CSVARERETQYF

d_call: TRBD2
v_call: TRBV6-1
j_call: TRBJ2-1
clone_size: .
cdr3_length: 21
cdr3_nt: TGTGCCAGCAGTGAAGCGCCGTTGGCTAGCGGGAGGATATTACCCTACAATGAGCAGTTCTTC
cdr3_aa: CASSEAPLASGRILPYNEQFF

d_call: .
v_call: TRBV2
j_call: TRBJ2-7
clone_size: many
cdr3_length: 14
cdr3_nt: TGTGCCAGCAGTGAGGCTAGGGGTCTGGGCGAGCAGTACTTC
cdr3_aa: CASSEARGLGEQYF

d_call: TRBD2
v_call: TRBV29-1
j_call: TRBJ2-5
clone_size: few
cdr3_length: 13
cdr3_nt: TGCAGCTTGCGGACTAGCGGGACCGGGACCCAGTACTTC
cdr3_aa: CSLRTSGTGTQYF

d_call: .
v_call: TRBV12-3/TRBV12-4
j_call: TRBJ2-3
clone_size: .
cdr3_length: 14
cdr3_nt: TGTGCCAGCAGTTTTGGCGGGAAATTAGATACGCAGTATTTT
cdr3_aa: CASSFGGKLDTQYF

d_call: .
v_call: TRBV5-1
j_call: TRBJ1-1
clone_size: many
cdr3_length: 13
cdr3_nt: TGCGCCAGCAGCTCACAGGGAACAACTGAAGCTTTCTTT
cdr3_aa: CASSSQGTTEAFF

d_call: .
v_call: TRBV5-1
j_call: TRBJ2-2
clone_size: .
cdr3_length: 14
cdr3_nt: TGCGCCAGCAGCTTGGGACGGAACACCGGGGACCTGTTTTTT
cdr3_aa: CASSLGRNTGDLFF

d_call: TRBD2
v_call: TRBV6-2/TRBV6-3
j_call: TRBJ2-6
clone_size: .
cdr3_length: 20
cdr3_nt: TGTGCCAGCGTCCCTTTTGGAGCCGAGCGGGAGGACTCTGGGGCCAACGTCCTGACTTTC
cdr3_aa: CASVPFGAEREDSGANVLTF

d_call: .
v_call: TRBV2
j_call: TRBJ1-1
clone_size: many
cdr3_length: 16
cdr3_nt: TGTGCCAGCAGTGAAGTTGGGCCCCGATCCGGCACTGAAGCTTTCTTT
cdr3_aa: CASSEVGPRSGTEAFF

d_call: .
v_call: TRBV10-3
j_call: TRBJ2-7
clone_size: .
cdr3_length: 13
cdr3_nt: TGTGCCACGACTTTTTCCAGAAACTACGAGCAGTACTTC
cdr3_aa: CATTFSRNYEQYF

d_call: .
v_call: TRBV29-1
j_call: TRBJ1-2
clone_size: few
cdr3_length: 14
cdr3_nt: TGCAGCGTTGATCCGGGGGAAGTGGGCTATGGCTACACCTTC
cdr3_aa: CSVDPGEVGYGYTF

d_call: .
v_call: TRBV19
j_call: TRBJ2-3
clone_size: many
cdr3_length: 15
cdr3_nt: TGTGCCAGTAGGCCAGGGGGAGGGGGCACAGATACGCAGTATTTT
cdr3_aa: CASRPGGGGTDTQYF

d_call: TRBD2
v_call: TRBV27
j_call: TRBJ2-4
clone_size: few
cdr3_length: 18
cdr3_nt: TGTGCCAGCAGTCTACCCCCGACTAGCGGGAGAAGGAGGAACATTCAGTACTTC
cdr3_aa: CASSLPPTSGRRRNIQYF

d_call: TRBD1
v_call: TRBV5-4
j_call: TRBJ2-2
clone_size: .
cdr3_length: 15
cdr3_nt: TGTGCCAGCAGCCCCAGGGGGCAGGTCACCGGGGAGCTGTTTTTT
cdr3_aa: CASSPRGQVTGELFF

d_call: .
v_call: TRBV11-1
j_call: TRBJ2-5
clone_size: .
cdr3_length: 15
cdr3_nt: TGTGCCAGCAGCTTAAGGTCCCGGGAGCAAGAGACCCAGTACTTC
cdr3_aa: CASSLRSREQETQYF

d_call: .
v_call: TRBV29-1
j_call: TRBJ2-3
clone_size: .
cdr3_length: 14
cdr3_nt: TGCAGCGTTGACGGGACCCACAGCACAGATACGCAGTATTTT
cdr3_aa: CSVDGTHSTDTQYF

d_call: .
v_call: TRBV5-1
j_call: TRBJ2-3
clone_size: many
cdr3_length: 15
cdr3_nt: TGCGCCAGCAGCCCGGGGACTCACCACACAGATACGCAGTATTTT
cdr3_aa: CASSPGTHHTDTQYF

d_call: .
v_call: TRBV29-1
j_call: TRBJ2-3
clone_size: many
cdr3_length: 13
cdr3_nt: TGCAGCGTACTAAACCGTGGCACAGATACGCAGTATTTT
cdr3_aa: CSVLNRGTDTQYF

d_call: TRBD1
v_call: TRBV5-1
j_call: TRBJ1-1
clone_size: .
cdr3_length: 15
cdr3_nt: TGCGCCAGCAGCTTTACCGGGACAGGAGGCACTGAAGCTTTCTTT
cdr3_aa: CASSFTGTGGTEAFF

d_call: .
v_call: TRBV12-3/TRBV12-4
j_call: TRBJ2-3
clone_size: few
cdr3_length: 15
cdr3_nt: TGTGCCAGCAGTTTCGGGGGTGCAGCAACAGATACGCAGTATTTT
cdr3_aa: CASSFGGAATDTQYF

d_call: .
v_call: TRBV18
j_call: TRBJ2-5
clone_size: .
cdr3_length: 12
cdr3_nt: TGTGCCGGCAGGGGACTTGGAGAGACCCAGTACTTC
cdr3_aa: CAGRGLGETQYF

d_call: .
v_call: TRBV5-1
j_call: TRBJ2-1
clone_size: once
cdr3_length: 16
cdr3_nt: TGCGCCAGCAGCCCCCGGACTGAACTCACCAGCAATGAGCAGTTCTTC
cdr3_aa: CASSPRTELTSNEQFF

d_call: TRBD2
v_call: TRBV18
j_call: TRBJ2-7
clone_size: .
cdr3_length: 20
cdr3_nt: TGTGCCAGCTCGGCCGACAGGGTCTTTGCGGCGGGAGGGCCGATCTACGAGCAGTACTTC
cdr3_aa: CASSADRVFAAGGPIYEQYF

d_call: .
v_call: TRBV19
j_call: TRBJ1-1
clone_size: .
cdr3_length: 13
cdr3_nt: TGTGCCAGTAGTGGGAGCTGGAACACTGAAGCTTTCTTT
cdr3_aa: CASSGSWNTEAFF

d_call: .
v_call: TRBV12-3/TRBV12-4
j_call: TRBJ2-1
clone_size: .
cdr3_length: 14
cdr3_nt: TGTGCCAGCAGTTCGGGGAACTCCTACAATGAGCAGTTCTTC
cdr3_aa: CASSSGNSYNEQFF

d_call: .
v_call: TRBV24-1
j_call: TRBJ2-5
clone_size: many
cdr3_length: 13
cdr3_nt: TGTGCCACGAGACCTAGGTTCCAAGAGACCCAGTACTTC
cdr3_aa: CATRPRFQETQYF